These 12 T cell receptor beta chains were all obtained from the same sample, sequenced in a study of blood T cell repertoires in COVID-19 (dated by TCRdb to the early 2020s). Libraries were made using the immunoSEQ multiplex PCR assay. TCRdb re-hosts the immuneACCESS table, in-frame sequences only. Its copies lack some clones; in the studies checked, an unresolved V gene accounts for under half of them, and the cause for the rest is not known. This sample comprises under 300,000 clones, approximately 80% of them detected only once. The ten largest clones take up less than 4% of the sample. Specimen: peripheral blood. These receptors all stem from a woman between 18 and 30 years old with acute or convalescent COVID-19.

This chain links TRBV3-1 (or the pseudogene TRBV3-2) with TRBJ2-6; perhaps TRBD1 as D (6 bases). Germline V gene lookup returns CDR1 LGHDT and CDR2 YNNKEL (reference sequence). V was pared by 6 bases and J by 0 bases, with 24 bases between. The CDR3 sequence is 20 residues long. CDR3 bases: TGTGCCAGCAGTCATGACACACCGAGACAGGCCAGCTCTGGGGCCAACGTCCTGACTTTC. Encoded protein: CASSHDTPRQASSGANVLTF.

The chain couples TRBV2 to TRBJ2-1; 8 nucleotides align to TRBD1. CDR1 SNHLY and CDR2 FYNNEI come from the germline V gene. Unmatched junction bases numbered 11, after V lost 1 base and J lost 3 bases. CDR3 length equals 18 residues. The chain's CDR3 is CASSEVFRGTGNYNEQFF. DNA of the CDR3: TGTGCCAGCAGTGAAGTGTTTCGTGGGACAGGCAACTACAATGAGCAGTTCTTC.

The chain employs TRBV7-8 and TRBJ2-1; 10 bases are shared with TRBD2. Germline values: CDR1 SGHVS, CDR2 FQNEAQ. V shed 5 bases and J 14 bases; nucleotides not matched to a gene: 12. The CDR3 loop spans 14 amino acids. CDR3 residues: CASSSTGTSVLEFF. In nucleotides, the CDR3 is TGTGCCAGCAGCAGTACCGGGACTAGCGTTCTTGAGTTCTTC.

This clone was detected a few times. For the CDR3, the DNA is TGCGCCAGCAGCCAAGATCTAGCTTCGCGATCACCCCTCCACTTT. Translated, it gives CASSQDLASRSPLHF. This chain uses TRBV4-3 with TRBJ1-6; no definite D call. The CDR3 length is 15 residues. V gave up 0 bases and J gave up 10 bases, with 13 bases separating them. From germline, CDR1 is LGHNA and CDR2 YSLEER.

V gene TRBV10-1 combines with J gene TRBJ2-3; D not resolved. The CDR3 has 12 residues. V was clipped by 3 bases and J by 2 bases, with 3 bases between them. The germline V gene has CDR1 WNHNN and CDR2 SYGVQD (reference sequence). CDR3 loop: CASSDYTDTQYF. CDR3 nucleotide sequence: TGCGCCAGCAGTGATTACACAGATACGCAGTATTTT.

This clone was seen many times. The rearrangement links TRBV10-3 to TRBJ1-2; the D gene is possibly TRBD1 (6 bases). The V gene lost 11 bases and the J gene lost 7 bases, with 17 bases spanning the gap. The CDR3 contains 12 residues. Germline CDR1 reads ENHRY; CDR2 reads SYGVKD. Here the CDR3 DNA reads TGTGCCGCGACTAAGGGGGATGGTGGCTACACCTTC. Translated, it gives CAATKGDGGYTF.

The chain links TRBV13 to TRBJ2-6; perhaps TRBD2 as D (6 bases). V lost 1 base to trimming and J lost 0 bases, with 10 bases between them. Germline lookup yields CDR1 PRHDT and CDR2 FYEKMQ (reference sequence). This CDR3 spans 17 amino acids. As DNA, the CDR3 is TGTGCCAGCAGCTTAGTTGTGCGGGACTCTGGGGCCAACGTCCTGACTTTC. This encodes CASSLVVRDSGANVLTF.

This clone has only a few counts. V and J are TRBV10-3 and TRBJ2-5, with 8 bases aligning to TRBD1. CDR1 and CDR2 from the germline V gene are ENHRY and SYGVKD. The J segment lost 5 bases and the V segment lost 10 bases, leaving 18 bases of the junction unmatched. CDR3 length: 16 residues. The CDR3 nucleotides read TGTGCCACCTCACCCCACCTCCAGGGGGCCGGGGAGACCCAGTACTTC. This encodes CATSPHLQGAGETQYF.

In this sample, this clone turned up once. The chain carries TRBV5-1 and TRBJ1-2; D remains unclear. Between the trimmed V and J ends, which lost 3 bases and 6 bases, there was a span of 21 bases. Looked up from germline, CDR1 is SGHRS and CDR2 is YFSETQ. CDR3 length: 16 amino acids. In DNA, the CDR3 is TGCGCCAGCAGCTCGAACGGGTTGCGGGATGGGAATGGCTACACCTTC. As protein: CASSSNGLRDGNGYTF.

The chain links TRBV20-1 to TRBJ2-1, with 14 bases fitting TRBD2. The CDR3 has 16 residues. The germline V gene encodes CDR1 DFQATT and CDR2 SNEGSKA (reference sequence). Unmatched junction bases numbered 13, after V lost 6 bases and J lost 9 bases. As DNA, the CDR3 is TGCAGTGCAAGTCCCGGGACTAGCGGGAGTGCCGGTGAGCAGTTCTTC. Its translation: CSASPGTSGSAGEQFF.

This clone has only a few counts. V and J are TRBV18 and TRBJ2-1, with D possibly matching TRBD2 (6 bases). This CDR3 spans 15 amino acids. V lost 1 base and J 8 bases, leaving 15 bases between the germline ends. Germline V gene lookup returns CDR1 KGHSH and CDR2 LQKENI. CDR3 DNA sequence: TGTGCCAGCTCACCACTTCGGCTAGCGCGTGATGAGCAGTTCTTC. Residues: CASSPLRLARDEQFF.

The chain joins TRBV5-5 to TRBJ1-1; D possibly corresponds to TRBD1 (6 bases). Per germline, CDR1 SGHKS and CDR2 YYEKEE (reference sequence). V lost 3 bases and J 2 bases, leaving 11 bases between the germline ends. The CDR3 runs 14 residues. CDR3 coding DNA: TGTGCCAGCAGCTCCGGGACACCAAACACTGAAGCTTTCTTT. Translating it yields CASSSGTPNTEAFF.